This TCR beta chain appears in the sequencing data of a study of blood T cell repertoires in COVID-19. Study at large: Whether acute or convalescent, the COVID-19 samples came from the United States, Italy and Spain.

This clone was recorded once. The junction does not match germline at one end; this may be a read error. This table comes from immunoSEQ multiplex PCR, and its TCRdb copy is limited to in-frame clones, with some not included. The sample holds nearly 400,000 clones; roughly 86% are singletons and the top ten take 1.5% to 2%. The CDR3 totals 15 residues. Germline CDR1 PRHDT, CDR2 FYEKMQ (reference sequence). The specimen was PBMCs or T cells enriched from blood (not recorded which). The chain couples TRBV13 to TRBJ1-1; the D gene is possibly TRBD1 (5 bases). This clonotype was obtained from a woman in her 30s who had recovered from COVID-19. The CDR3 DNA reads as TGTGCCAGCAGCTTACAAGTCTCCCTAGACAGACTCTCGAATTTT. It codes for CASSLQVSLDRLSNF. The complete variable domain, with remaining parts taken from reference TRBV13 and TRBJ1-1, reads AAGVIQSPRHLIKEKRETATLKCYPIPRHDTVYWYQQGPGQDPQFLISFYEKMQSDKGSIPDRFSAQQFSDYHSELNMSSLELGDSALYFCASSLQVSLDRLSNFGQGTRLTVV.